The T cell receptor (beta chain) described here comes from a study of blood T cell repertoires in COVID-19 (dated by TCRdb to 2019 to 2021). Concerning the study at large: Samples from collaborators originated in the United States, Italy and Spain and spanned both the acute and convalescent phases of COVID-19. The prospective study material was composed of cDNA or gDNA derived from T cells, B-cell-depleted T cells, or PBMCs. Deeply sampled blood TCRbeta repertoires from subjects exposed to, actively infected with, or recovered from COVID-19 were included in the dataset. The repertoires were released in a freely available public database intended as a resource for research on the immune response to SARS-CoV-2. The samples were drawn from the first 160 participants of the ongoing ImmuneRACE study and from 1,254 subjects provided by 6 global collaborators. The sample metadata nearly always contained a de-identified subject ID, COVID-19 status, age in years and sex. Where HLA class I and class II types were available, the types were taken from metadata supplied by the sample provider, not from assay-based typing. What the study reported, not specific to this receptor: Clinical and demographic metadata were provided uncurated, with the amount varying by source and participant.

TCRbeta CDR3 regions were amplified from genomic DNA using the immunoSEQ Assay, a bias-controlled multiplex PCR. Under the source paper's analysis protocol: Nucleated cell counts per sample were estimated from amplification of reference gene primers within the assay. To quantify the absolute abundance of each unique TCRbeta CDR3 rearrangement, sequence reads were collapsed and filtered. For each sample, productive Simpson clonality was calculated as the square root of Simpson's diversity index over productive rearrangements. TCRdb obtained this table from immuneACCESS and retained in-frame rearrangements with V and J assigned. These tables miss some clones; where compared with another copy, unresolved V genes account for less than half of the shortfall, and the remainder is unexplained. That table supplies the V and J calls and clone size; D and trimming were determined from the DNA. The sample contains around 300,000 clones, around 85% of them found a single time. Jointly, the top ten make up approximately 4.1% of the sample.

The collaborating institutions used their own protocols to collect whole blood in K2EDTA tubes. Collaborator samples were shipped for TCRbeta analysis as frozen whole blood, isolated PBMCs, or DNA extracted from either sample type. V is pruned by 1 base and J by 4 bases, leaving 6 bases of the junction without a gene match. The germline V gene provides CDR1 SGHDT and CDR2 YYEEEE. The CDR3 has 16 amino acids, counting the end cysteine and phenylalanine. Only the CDR3 region is kept as DNA, spanning 48 bases read in frame from base 1. Details on this clone: Its recognized antigen is unknown. No much larger clonotype is one base removed from it; base qualities were not supplied.

The chain couples TRBV5-6 to TRBJ2-2; TRBD2 agrees with 8 junctional bases. This TCR derives from a woman aged 45-60 years with active or convalescent COVID-19. The sample taken for sequencing was peripheral blood. At the DNA level, the sequence is TGTGCCAGCAGCTTGATATCACTAGCGGCCACCGGGGAGCTGTTTTTT. This sequence encodes CASSLISLAATGELFF.